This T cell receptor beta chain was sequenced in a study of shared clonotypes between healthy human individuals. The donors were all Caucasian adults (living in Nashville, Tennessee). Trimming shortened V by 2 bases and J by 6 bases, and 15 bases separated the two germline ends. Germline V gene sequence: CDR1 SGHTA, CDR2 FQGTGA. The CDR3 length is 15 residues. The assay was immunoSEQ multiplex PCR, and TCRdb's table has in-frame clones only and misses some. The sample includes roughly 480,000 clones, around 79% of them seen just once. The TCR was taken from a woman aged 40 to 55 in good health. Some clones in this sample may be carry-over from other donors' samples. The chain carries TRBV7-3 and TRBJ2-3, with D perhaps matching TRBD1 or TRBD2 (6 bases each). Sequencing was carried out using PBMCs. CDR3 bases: TGTGCCAGCAGCTTAGAAGGGGGAGGTGTCGATACGCAGTATTTT. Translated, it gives CASSLEGGGVDTQYF.